This T cell receptor (beta chain) appears in the sequencing data of a study of cytomegalovirus exposure and HLA in healthy donors. PCR amplification relied on 60 Vbeta primers (plus 13 Jbeta primers). TCRdb keeps only in-frame clones here, not all; method: immunoSEQ multiplex PCR. Of 55,000 to 70,000 clones in the sample, roughly 69% were seen once. With 6 bases removed from V and 4 bases from J, the gap between germline ends came to 7 bases. This CDR3 is 12 amino acids long. CDR1 and CDR2 (germline): KGHSH, LQKENI. Each donor's status was that of a healthy bone marrow donor. This clone has just a few counts. Its antigen is currently unknown. Overall study results and limits: In a later analysis, the majority of CMV-associated beta chains seemingly showed HLA restriction.

The specimen sequenced was PBMCs. The chain is built from TRBV18 and TRBJ2-1; D may be TRBD1 (6 bases). The sequence was obtained from a woman aged 45-59 years in good health and CMV-seronegative. As DNA, the CDR3 is TGTGCCAGCTCGACAGGATACAATGAGCAGTTCTTC. As protein: CASSTGYNEQFF. Full variable domain (missing parts from reference TRBV18 and TRBJ2-1): NAGVMQNPRHLVRRRGQEARLRCSPMKGHSHVYWYRQLPEEGLKFMVYLQKENIIDESGMPKERFSAEFPKEGPSILRIQQVVRGDSAAYFCASSTGYNEQFFGPGTRLTVL.